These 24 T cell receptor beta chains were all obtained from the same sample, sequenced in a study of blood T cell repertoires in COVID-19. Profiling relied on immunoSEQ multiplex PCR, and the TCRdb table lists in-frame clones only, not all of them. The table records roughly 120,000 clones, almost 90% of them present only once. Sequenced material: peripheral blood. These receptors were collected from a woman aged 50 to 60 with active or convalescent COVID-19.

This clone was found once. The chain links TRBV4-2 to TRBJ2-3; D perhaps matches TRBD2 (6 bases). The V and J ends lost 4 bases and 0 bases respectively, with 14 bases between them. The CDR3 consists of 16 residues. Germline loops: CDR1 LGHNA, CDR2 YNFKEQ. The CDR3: CASSPLAVSSTDTQYF. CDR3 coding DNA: TGTGCCAGCAGCCCTTTAGCGGTGTCTAGCACAGATACGCAGTATTTT.

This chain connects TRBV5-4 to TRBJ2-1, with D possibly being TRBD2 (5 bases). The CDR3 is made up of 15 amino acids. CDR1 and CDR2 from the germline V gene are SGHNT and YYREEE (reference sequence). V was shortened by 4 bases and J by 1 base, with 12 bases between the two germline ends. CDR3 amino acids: CASSQDGKSYNEQFF. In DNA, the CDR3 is TGTGCCAGCAGCCAGGACGGGAAATCCTACAATGAGCAGTTCTTC. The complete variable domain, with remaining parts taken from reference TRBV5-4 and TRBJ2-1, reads ETGVTQSPTHLIKTRGQQVTLRCSSQSGHNTVSWYQQALGQGPQFIFQYYREEENGRGNFPPRFSGLQFPNYSSELNVNALELDDSALYLCASSQDGKSYNEQFFGPGTRLTVL.

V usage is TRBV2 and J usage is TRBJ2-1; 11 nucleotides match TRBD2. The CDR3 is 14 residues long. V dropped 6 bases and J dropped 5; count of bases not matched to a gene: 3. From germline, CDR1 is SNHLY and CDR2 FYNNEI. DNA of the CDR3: TGTGCCAGCAGGGGGACTAGCGGTAACAATGAGCAGTTCTTC. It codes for CASRGTSGNNEQFF.

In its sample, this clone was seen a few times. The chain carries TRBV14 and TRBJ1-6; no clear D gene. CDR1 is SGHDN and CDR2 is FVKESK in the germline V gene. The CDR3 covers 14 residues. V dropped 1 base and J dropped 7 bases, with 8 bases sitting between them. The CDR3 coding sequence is TGTGCCAGCAGCCAAGGGCAGTTAAATTCACCCCTCCACTTT. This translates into CASSQGQLNSPLHF.

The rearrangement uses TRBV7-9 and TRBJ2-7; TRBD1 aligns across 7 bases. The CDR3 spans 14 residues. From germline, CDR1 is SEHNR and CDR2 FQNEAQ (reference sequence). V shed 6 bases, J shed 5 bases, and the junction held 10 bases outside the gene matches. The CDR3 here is CASRSPGQSHEQYF. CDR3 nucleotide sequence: TGTGCCAGCAGAAGTCCGGGACAGTCGCACGAGCAGTACTTC. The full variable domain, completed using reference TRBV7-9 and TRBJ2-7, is DTGVSQNPRHKITKRGQNVTFRCDPISEHNRLYWYRQTLGQGPEFLTYFQNEAQLEKSRLLSDRFSAERPKGSFSTLEIQRTEQGDSAMYLCASRSPGQSHEQYFGPGTRLTVT.

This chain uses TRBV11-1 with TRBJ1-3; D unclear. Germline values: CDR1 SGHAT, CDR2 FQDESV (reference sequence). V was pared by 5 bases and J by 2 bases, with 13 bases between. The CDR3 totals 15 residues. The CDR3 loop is CASSDTGKTGNTIYF. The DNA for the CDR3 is TGTGCCAGCAGCGATACGGGGAAAACTGGAAACACCATATATTTT.

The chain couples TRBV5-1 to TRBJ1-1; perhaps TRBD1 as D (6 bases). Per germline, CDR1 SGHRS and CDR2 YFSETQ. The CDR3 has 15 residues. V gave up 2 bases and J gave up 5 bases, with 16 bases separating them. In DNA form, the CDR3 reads TGCGCCAGCAGCTTTCGGGGGGCCCAGGGAACTGAAGCTTTCTTT. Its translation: CASSFRGAQGTEAFF.

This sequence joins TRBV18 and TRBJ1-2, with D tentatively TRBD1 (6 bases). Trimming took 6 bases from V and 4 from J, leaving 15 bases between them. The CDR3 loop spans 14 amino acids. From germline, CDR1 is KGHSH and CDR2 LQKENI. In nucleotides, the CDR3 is TGTGCCAGCTCCAGATCACAGGGAACCTATGGCTACACCTTC. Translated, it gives CASSRSQGTYGYTF.

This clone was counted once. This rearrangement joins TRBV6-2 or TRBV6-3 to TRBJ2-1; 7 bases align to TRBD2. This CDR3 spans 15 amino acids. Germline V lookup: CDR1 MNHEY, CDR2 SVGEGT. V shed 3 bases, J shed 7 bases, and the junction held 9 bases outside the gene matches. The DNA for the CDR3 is TGTGCCAGCAGTTATGCTAGCGGAAGGGTAAATGAGCAGTTCTTC. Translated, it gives CASSYASGRVNEQFF.

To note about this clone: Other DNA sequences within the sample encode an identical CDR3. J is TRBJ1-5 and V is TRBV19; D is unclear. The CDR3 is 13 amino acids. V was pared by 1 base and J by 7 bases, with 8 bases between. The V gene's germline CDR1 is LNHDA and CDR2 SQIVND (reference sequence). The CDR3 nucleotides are TGTGCCAGTAGTATAGTAGGAGGACAGCCCCAGCATTTT. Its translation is CASSIVGGQPQHF.

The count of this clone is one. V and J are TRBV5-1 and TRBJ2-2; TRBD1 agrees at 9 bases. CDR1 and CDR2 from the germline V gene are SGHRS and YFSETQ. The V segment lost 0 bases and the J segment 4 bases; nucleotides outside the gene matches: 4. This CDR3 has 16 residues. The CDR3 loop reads CASSLEQGARTGELFF. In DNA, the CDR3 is TGCGCCAGCAGCTTGGAACAGGGGGCTCGCACCGGGGAGCTGTTTTTT.

The CDR3 loop is CASSVHSGRAVTDTQYF. The CDR3 DNA follows: TGTGCCAGCAGCGTGCATAGCGGGAGGGCCGTCACAGATACGCAGTATTTT. The chain couples TRBV9 to TRBJ2-3; 11 bases align to TRBD2. The germline gives CDR1 SGDLS, CDR2 YYNGEE. V shed 2 bases and J 2 bases; nucleotides not matched to a gene: 7. The CDR3 is made up of 17 amino acids.

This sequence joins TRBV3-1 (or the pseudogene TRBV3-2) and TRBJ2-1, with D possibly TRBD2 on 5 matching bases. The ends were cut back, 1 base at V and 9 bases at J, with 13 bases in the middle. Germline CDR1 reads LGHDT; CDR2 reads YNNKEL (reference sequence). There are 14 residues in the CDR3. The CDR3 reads CASSQVSGRREQFF. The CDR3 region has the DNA TGTGCCAGCAGCCAAGTGAGCGGTCGCCGTGAGCAGTTCTTC.

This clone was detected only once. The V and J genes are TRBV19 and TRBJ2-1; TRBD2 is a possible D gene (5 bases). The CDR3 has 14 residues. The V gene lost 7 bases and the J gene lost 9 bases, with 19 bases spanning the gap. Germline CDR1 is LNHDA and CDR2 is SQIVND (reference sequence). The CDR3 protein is CASTPGSGRFEQFF. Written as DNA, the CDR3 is TGTGCCAGTACCCCGGGGAGCGGCCGTTTTGAGCAGTTCTTC.

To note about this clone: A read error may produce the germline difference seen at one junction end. CDR3 coding DNA: TGTGCCAGCACCCCTGACAGGGCGAGCCTGTCCGCCTTC. Its protein product is CASTPDRASLSAF. This chain links TRBV2 with TRBJ1-2; 7 nucleotides line up with TRBD1. This CDR3 has 13 residues. Per the germline V gene, CDR1 is SNHLY and CDR2 is FYNNEI.

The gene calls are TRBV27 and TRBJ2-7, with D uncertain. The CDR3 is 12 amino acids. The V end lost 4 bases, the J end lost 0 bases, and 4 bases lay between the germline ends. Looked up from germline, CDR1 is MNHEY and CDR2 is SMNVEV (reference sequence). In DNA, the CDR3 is TGTGCCAGCAGTTCAAACTCCTACGAGCAGTACTTC. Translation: CASSSNSYEQYF.

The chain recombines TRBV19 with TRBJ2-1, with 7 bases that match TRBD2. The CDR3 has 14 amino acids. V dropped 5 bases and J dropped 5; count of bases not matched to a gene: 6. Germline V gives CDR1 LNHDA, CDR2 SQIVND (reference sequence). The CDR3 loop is CASSDGTNHNEQFF. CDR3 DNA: TGTGCCAGTAGTGACGGGACTAATCACAATGAGCAGTTCTTC.

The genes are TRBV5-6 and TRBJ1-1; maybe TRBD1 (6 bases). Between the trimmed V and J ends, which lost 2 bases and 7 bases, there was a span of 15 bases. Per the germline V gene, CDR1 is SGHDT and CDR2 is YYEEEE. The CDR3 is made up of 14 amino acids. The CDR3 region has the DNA TGTGCCAGCAGCTTTCCGGGCCTAGGGGGTGAAGCTTTCTTT. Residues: CASSFPGLGGEAFF.

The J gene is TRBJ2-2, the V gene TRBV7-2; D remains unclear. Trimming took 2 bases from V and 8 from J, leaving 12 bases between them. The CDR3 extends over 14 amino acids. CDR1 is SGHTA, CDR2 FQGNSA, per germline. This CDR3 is CASSLKRSEGELFF. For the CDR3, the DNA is TGTGCCAGCAGCTTAAAGCGATCCGAGGGGGAGCTGTTTTTT.

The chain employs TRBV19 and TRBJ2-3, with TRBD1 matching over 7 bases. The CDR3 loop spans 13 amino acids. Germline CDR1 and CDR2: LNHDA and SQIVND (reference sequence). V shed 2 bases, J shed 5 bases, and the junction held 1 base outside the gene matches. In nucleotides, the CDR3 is TGTGCCAGTAGTATATACAGGGGAGATACGCAGTATTTT. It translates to CASSIYRGDTQYF.

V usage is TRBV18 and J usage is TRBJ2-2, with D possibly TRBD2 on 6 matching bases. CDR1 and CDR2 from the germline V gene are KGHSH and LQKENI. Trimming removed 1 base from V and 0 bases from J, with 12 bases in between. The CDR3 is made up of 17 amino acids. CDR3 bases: TGTGCCAGCTCACCACGCCAAACTAGCCCGAACACCGGGGAGCTGTTTTTT. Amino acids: CASSPRQTSPNTGELFF.

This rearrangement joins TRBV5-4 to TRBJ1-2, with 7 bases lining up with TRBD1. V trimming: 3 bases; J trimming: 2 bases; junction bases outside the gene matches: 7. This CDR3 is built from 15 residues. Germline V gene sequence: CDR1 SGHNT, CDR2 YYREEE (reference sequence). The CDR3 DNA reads TGTGCCAGCAGCTCCCCGGGACAGCAAAACTATGGCTACACCTTC. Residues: CASSSPGQQNYGYTF.

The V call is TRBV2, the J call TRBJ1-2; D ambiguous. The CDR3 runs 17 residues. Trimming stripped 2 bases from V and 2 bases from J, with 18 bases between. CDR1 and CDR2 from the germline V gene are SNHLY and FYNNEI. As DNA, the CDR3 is TGTGCCAGCAGTGAAACCTCCGGGTTAAGAGGGAACTATGGCTACACCTTC. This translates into CASSETSGLRGNYGYTF.

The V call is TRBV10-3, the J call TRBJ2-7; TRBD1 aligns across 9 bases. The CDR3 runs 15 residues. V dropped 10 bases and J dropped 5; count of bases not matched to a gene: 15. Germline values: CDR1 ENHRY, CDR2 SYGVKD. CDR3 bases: TGTGCCACCTTACACGGGACAGGGCTTACGAACGAGCAGTACTTC. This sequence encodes CATLHGTGLTNEQYF.